This T cell receptor (beta chain) emerged from a study of naive and memory T cell subsets. Blood and skin TCR RNA was reverse transcribed with alpha and beta constant primers. MiXCR was run by TCRdb on the 5' RACE reads, yielding one entry per CDR3 protein. Of tens of thousands of distinct CDR3 sequences in the sample, approximately 3.9% are singletons; the top ten hold roughly 8%. Details on this clonotype: A much larger clonotype is one base distant, so this may be a read error.

Germline-derived CDR1 and CDR2 are MGHRA and YSYEKL. The CDR3 has 15 amino acids. Trimming left V 3 bases short and J 9 bases short, with 17 bases between. Whole blood, roughly 2.6 ml, came from adult healthy volunteers. This TCR derives from a male donor in good health. The chain combines TRBV4-1 with TRBJ2-2; D is possibly TRBD2 (7 bases). The CDR3 loop is CASSQPGGPIRELFF. The DNA of the CDR3 is TGCGCCAGCAGCCAGCCCGGGGGGCCCATCAGGGAGCTGTTTTTT.